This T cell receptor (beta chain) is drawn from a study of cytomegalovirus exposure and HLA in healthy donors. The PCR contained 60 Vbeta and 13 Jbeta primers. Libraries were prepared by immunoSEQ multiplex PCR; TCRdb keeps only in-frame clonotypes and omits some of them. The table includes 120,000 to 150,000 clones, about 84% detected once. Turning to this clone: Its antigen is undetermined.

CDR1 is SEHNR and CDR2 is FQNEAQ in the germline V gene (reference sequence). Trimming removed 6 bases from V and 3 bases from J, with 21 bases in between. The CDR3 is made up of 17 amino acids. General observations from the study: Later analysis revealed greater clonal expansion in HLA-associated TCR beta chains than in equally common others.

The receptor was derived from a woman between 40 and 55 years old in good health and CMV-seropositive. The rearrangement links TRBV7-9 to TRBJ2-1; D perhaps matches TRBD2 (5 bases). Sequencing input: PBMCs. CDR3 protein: CASSLPPRLAIYNEQFF. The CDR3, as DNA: TGTGCCAGCAGTTTACCCCCGCGGCTAGCTATCTACAATGAGCAGTTCTTC.